The 2 T cell receptor beta chains below were found in one sample sequenced in a study of cytomegalovirus exposure and HLA in healthy donors. Vbeta (60) and Jbeta (13) primers were used in the PCR. The assay was immunoSEQ multiplex PCR, and TCRdb's table has in-frame clones only and misses some. The data show some 180,000 clones, about four fifths seen once. Sequenced: PBMCs. These receptors were obtained from a male donor in good health and CMV-seronegative.

The chain's CDR3 is CAISRPSAGGQNIQYF. CDR3 DNA: TGTGCCATCAGTAGGCCTTCGGCGGGGGGGCAGAACATTCAGTACTTC. This chain uses TRBV10-3 with TRBJ2-4; 9 bases match TRBD2. The V gene end was trimmed by 5 bases and the J gene end by 7 bases; junction bases not matched to a gene: 12. The CDR3 runs 16 residues. Germline V gene sequence: CDR1 ENHRY, CDR2 SYGVKD.

This chain joins TRBV5-4 and TRBJ1-2; the D is unclear. The CDR3 is 15 amino acids. V lost 1 base and J lost 4, with 14 bases in between. Germline lookup yields CDR1 SGHNT and CDR2 YYREEE (reference sequence). The CDR3 DNA reads TGTGCCAGCAGCTTGCATTCGGCGGGGATCTATGGCTACACCTTC. This encodes CASSLHSAGIYGYTF.